The 6 T cell receptor beta chains presented below share a single source sample, sequenced in a study of blood T cell repertoires in COVID-19. Sequencing used immunoSEQ multiplex PCR; TCRdb keeps in-frame clones, though not all of them. Of over 200,000 clones listed, around 80% are singletons. Sequencing was done on a sample of peripheral blood. These receptors all come from a woman between 25 and 40 years old with COVID-19, enrolled during active disease.

In this sample, this clone turned up once. The rearrangement links TRBV18 to TRBJ1-3, with 8 bases that match TRBD1. The V and J ends lost 2 bases and 3 bases, in that order; junction bases with no gene match: 6. Germline V gene sequence: CDR1 KGHSH, CDR2 LQKENI. CDR3 length: 16 residues. CDR3 sequence reads: CASSPEGQALGNTIYF. Here the CDR3 DNA reads TGTGCCAGCTCACCAGAGGGACAGGCCCTTGGAAACACCATATATTTT.

The chain joins TRBV7-2 to TRBJ1-6, with D maybe TRBD1 (5 bases). The V and J ends lost 5 bases and 15 bases respectively, with 14 bases between them. Germline CDR1 is SGHTA and CDR2 is FQGNSA. This CDR3 has 12 residues. The CDR3 reads CASSLDSILLHF. DNA of the CDR3: TGTGCCAGCAGCCTAGACAGTATTCTCCTCCACTTT.

The chain is built from TRBV14 and TRBJ2-7; D gene uncertain. This CDR3 spans 16 amino acids. The germline CDR1 and CDR2 sequences are SGHDN and FVKESK. Trimming stripped 0 bases from V and 0 bases from J, with 12 bases between. CDR3 sequence reads: CASSQDGRSSSYEQYF. DNA of the CDR3: TGTGCCAGCAGCCAAGATGGCAGGTCAAGCTCCTACGAGCAGTACTTC.

J is TRBJ1-2 and V is TRBV5-4, with TRBD1 matching over 7 bases. CDR1 is SGHNT and CDR2 is YYREEE in the germline V gene (reference sequence). Trimming cost V 4 bases and J 2 bases; bases outside gene matches: 8. The CDR3 covers 15 residues. Written as DNA, the CDR3 is TGTGCCAGCAGCAGGACCCTACAGGGGAACTATGGCTACACCTTC. Protein: CASSRTLQGNYGYTF.

V is TRBV9 and J is TRBJ2-3; TRBD2 agrees at 11 bases. J was trimmed by 4 bases and V by 1 base; bases with no gene match: 5. CDR1 SGDLS and CDR2 YYNGEE come from the germline V gene. This CDR3 region has 16 residues. Written as DNA, the CDR3 is TGTGCCAGCAGCGTAAGACTAGCGGGACTCGCAGATACGCAGTATTTT. Amino acids: CASSVRLAGLADTQYF.

This chain uses TRBV15 with TRBJ2-1, with a weak D call TRBD2 (5 bases). Germline CDR1 reads LNHNV; CDR2 reads YYDKDF (reference sequence). With 0 bases removed from V and 0 bases from J, the gap between germline ends came to 12 bases. This CDR3 has 17 amino acids. This CDR3 is CATSRDSEARSYNEQFF. As DNA, the CDR3 is TGTGCCACCAGCAGAGATTCGGAGGCCCGCTCCTACAATGAGCAGTTCTTC.